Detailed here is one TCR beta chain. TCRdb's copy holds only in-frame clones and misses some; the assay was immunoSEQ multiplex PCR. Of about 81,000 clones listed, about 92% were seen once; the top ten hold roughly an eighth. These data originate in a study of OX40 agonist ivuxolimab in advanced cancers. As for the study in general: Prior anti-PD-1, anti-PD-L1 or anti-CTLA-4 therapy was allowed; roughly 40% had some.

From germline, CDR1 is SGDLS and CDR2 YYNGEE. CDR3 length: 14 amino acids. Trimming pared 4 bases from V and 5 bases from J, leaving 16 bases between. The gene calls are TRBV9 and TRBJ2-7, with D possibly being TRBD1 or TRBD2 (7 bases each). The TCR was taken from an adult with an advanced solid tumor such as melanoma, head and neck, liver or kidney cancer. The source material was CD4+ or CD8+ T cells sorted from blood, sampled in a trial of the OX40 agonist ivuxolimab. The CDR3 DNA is TGTGCCAGCAGCCCAGGGGGGGGGACCCACGAGCAGTACTTC. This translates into CASSPGGGTHEQYF. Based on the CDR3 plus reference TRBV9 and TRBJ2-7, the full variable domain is DSGVTQTPKHLITATGQRVTLRCSPRSGDLSVYWYQQSLDQGLQFLIQYYNGEERAKGNILERFSAQQFPDLHSELNLSSLELGDSALYFCASSPGGGTHEQYFGPGTRLTVT.